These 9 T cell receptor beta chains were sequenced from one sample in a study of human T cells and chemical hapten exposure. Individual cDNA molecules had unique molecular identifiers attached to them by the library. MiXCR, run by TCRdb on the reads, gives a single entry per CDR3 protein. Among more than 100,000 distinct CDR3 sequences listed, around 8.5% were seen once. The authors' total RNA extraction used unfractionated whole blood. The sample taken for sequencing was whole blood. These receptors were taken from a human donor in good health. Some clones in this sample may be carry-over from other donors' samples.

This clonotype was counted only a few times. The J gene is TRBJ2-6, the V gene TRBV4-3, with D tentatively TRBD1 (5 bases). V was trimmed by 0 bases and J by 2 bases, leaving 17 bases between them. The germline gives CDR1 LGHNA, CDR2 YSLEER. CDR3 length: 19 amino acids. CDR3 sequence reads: CASSQEGQILKAGANVLTF. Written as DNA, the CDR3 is TGCGCCAGCAGCCAAGAAGGACAAATTTTGAAGGCTGGGGCCAACGTCCTGACTTTC.

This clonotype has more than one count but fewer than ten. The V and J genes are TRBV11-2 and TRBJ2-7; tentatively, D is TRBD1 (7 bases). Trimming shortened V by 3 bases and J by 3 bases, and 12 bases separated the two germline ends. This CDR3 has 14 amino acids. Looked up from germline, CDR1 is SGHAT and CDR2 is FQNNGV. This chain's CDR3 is CASSFGGQIYEQYF. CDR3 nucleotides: TGTGCCAGCAGCTTCGGGGGACAGATCTACGAGCAGTACTTC.

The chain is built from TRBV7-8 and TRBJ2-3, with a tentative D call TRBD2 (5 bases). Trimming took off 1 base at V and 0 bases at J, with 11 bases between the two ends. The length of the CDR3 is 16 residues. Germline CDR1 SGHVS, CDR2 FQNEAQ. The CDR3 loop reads CASSLGYPGSTDTQYF. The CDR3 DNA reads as TGTGCCAGCAGCTTAGGATACCCGGGAAGCACAGATACGCAGTATTTT.

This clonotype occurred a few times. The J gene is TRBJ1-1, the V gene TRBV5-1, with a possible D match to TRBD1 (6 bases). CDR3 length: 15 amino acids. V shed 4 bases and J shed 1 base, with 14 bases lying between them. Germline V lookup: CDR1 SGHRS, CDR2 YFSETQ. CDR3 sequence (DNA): TGCGCCAGCAGCAAGGGGGGACACTCGAACACTGAAGCTTTCTTT. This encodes CASSKGGHSNTEAFF.

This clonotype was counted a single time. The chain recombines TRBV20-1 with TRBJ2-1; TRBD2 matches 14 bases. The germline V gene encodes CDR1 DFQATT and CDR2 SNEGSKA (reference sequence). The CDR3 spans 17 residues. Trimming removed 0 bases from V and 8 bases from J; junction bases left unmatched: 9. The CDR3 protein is CSARDWVTSGGVDEQFF. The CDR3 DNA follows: TGCAGTGCTAGAGATTGGGTGACTAGCGGGGGGGTGGATGAGCAGTTCTTC.

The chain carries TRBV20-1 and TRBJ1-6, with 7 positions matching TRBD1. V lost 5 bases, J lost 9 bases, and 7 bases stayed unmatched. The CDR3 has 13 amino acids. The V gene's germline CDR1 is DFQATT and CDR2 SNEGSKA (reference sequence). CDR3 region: CSAYDRDGSPLHF. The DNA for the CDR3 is TGCAGTGCTTACGACAGGGACGGTTCACCCCTCCACTTT.

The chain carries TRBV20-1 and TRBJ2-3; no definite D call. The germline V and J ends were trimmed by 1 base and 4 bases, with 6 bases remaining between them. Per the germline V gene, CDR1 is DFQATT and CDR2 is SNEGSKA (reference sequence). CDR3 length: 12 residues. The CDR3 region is CSARAVADTQYF. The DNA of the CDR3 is TGCAGTGCTAGAGCTGTGGCAGATACGCAGTATTTT.

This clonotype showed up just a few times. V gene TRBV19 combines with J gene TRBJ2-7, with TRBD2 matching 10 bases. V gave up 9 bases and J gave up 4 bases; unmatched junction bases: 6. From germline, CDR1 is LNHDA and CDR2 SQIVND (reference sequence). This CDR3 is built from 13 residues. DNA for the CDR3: TGTGCCAGCTCTAGCGGGAGTTGGTACGAGCAGTACTTC. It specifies CASSSGSWYEQYF.

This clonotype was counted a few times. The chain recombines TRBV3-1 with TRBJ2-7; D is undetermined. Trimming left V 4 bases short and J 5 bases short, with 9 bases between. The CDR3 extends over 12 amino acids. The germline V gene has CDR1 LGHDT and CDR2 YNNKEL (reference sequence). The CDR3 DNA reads TGTGCCAGCAGCCCGGACGCCAACGAGCAGTACTTC. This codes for CASSPDANEQYF.